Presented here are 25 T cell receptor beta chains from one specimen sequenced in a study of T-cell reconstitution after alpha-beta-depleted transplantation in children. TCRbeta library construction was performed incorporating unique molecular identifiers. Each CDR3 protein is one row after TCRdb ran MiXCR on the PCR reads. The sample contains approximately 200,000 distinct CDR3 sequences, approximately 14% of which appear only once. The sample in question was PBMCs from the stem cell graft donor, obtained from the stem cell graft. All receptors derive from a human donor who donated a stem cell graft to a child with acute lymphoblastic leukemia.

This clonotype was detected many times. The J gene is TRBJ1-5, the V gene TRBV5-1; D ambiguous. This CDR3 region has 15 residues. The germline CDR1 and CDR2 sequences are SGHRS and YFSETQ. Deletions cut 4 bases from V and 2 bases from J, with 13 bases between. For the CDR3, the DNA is TGCGCCAGCAGCATTGACACGGGAGGCAATCAGCCCCAGCATTTT. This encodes CASSIDTGGNQPQHF.

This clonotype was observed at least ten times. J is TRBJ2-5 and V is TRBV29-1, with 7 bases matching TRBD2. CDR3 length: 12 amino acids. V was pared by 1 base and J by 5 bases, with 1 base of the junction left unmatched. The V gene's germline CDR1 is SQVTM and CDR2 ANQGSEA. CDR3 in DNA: TGCAGCGTTGAAGTCGGGGGGGAGACCCAGTACTTC. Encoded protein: CSVEVGGETQYF.

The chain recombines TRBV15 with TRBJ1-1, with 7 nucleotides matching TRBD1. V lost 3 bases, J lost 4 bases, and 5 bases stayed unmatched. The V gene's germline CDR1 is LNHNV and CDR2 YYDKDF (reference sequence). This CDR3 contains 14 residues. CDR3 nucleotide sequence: TGTGCCACCAGCAGTAGTTCAGGGGGCACTGAAGCTTTCTTT. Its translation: CATSSSSGGTEAFF.

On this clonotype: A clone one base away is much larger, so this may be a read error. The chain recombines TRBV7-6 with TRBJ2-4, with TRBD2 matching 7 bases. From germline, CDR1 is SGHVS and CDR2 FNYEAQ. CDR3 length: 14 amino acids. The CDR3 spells CASSLPGGKNVQYF. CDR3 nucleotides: TGTGCCAGCAGCTTACCGGGAGGCAAAAACGTTCAGTACTTC.

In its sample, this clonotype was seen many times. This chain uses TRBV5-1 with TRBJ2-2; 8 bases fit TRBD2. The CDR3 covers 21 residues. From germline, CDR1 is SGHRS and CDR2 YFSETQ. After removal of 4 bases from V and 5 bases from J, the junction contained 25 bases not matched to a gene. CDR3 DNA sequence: TGCGCCAGCAGCCCCTTGGTTAGAGCAGGACTAGCTCTACCGATAACCGGGGAGCTGTTTTTT. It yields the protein CASSPLVRAGLALPITGELFF.

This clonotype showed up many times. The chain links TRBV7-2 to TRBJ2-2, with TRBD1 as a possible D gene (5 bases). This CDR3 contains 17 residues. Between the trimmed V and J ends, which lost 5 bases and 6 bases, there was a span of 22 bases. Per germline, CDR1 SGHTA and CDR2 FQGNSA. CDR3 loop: CASSPGRQGGFPGELFF. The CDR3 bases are TGTGCCAGCAGCCCCGGGCGGCAGGGTGGTTTCCCCGGGGAGCTGTTTTTT.

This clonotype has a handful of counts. The CDR3 loop reads CASSLRETHEKLFF. The CDR3 bases are TGTGCCAGCAGTTTGAGGGAGACGCATGAAAAACTGTTTTTT. This chain uses TRBV12-3 or TRBV12-4 with TRBJ1-4; D gene uncertain. The CDR3 has 14 amino acids. V lost 3 bases, J lost 6 bases, and 11 bases lay in between.

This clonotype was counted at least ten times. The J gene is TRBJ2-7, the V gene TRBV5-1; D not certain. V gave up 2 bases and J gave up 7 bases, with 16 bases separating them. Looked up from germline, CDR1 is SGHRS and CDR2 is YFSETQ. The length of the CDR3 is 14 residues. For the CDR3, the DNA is TGCGCCAGCAGCTTAGGTCACCAATCTGGAGAGCAGTACTTC. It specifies CASSLGHQSGEQYF.

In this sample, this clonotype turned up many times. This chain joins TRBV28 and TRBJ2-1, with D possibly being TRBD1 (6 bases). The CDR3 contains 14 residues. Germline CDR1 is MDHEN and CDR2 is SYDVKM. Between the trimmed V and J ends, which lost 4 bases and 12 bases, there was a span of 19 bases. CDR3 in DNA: TGTGCCAGCAGTTCTCCAGGGGCGCAACTGGGGCAGTTCTTC. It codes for CASSSPGAQLGQFF.

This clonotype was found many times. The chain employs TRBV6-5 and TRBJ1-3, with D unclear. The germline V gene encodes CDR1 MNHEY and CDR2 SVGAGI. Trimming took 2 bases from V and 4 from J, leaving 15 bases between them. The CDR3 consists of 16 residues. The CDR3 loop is CASSYRRPSGGNTIYF. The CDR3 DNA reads TGTGCCAGCAGTTACCGGAGACCCTCTGGAGGAAACACCATATATTTT.

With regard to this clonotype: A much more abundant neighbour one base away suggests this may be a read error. The CDR3 loop reads CASSYPLAGVYEKYF. CDR3 nucleotides: TGTGCCAGCAGTTACCCTTTAGCGGGAGTATACGAGAAGTACTTC. This chain joins TRBV6-5 and TRBJ2-7; 9 positions match TRBD2. The CDR3 is 15 residues long. Germline assignment: CDR1 MNHEY and CDR2 SVGAGI.

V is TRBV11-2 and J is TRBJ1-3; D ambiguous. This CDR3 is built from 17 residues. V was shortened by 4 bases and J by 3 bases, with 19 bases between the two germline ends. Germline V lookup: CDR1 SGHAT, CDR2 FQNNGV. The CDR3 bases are TGTGCCAGCAGCTGGTCGAGAGGACGGTCCAATGGAAACACCATATATTTT. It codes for CASSWSRGRSNGNTIYF.

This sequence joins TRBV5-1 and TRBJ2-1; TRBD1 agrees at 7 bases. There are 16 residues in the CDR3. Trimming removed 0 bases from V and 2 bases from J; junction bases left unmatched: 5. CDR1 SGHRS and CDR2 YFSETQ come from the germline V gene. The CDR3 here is CASSLDGQVTYNEQFF. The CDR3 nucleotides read TGCGCCAGCAGCTTGGATGGACAGGTAACCTACAATGAGCAGTTCTTC.

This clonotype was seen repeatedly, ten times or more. As DNA, the CDR3 is TGTGCCAGCAGTGACACAGGGTTGAAGGGTACGCAGTATTTT. Its translation is CASSDTGLKGTQYF. The chain uses TRBV6-4 and TRBJ2-3, with D possibly matching TRBD1 (6 bases). The CDR3 loop spans 14 amino acids. V lost 2 bases and J lost 8, with 14 bases in between. Germline loops: CDR1 MRHNA, CDR2 SNTAGT.

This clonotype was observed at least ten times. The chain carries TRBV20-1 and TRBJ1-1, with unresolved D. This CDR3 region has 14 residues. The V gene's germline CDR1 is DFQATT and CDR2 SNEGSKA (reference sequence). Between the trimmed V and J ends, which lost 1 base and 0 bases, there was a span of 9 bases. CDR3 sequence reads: CSARGSAMNTEAFF. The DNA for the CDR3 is TGCAGTGCTAGAGGAAGCGCCATGAACACTGAAGCTTTCTTT.

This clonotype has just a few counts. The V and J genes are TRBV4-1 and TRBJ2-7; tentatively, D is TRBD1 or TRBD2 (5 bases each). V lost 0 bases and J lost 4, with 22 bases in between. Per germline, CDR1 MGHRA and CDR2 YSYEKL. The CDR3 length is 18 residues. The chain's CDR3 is CASSQDSGPGPPRYEQYF. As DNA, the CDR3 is TGCGCCAGCAGCCAAGACTCCGGACCGGGACCCCCCCGGTACGAGCAGTACTTC.

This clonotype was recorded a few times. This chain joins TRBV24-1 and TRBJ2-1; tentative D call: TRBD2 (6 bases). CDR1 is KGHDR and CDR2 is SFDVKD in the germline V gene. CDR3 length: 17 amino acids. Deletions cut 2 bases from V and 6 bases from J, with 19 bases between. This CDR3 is CATSDSPGEGLGNEQFF. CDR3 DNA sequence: TGTGCCACCAGTGATTCCCCGGGAGAAGGTTTGGGCAATGAGCAGTTCTTC.

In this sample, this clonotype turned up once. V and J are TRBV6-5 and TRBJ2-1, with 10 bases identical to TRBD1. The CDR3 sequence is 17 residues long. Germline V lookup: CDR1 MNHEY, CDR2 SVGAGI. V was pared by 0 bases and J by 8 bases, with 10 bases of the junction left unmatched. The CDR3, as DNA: TGTGCCAGCAGTTACTCGCGACCGGGACAGGGGACCTATGAGCAGTTCTTC. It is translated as CASSYSRPGQGTYEQFF.

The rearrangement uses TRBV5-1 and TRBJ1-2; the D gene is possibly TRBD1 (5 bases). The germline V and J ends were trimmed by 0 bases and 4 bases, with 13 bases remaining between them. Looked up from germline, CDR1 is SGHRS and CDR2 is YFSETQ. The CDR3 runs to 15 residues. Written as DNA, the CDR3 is TGCGCCAGCAGCTTGGGACAGCTACCTATCTATGGCTACACCTTC. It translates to CASSLGQLPIYGYTF.

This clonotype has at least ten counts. CDR3 sequence: CSALRTVFPYEQYF. In DNA form, the CDR3 reads TGCAGTGCTCTCCGGACTGTATTCCCCTACGAGCAGTACTTC. V gene TRBV20-1 combines with J gene TRBJ2-7; tentative D call: TRBD2 (5 bases). CDR1 and CDR2 (germline): DFQATT, SNEGSKA (reference sequence). The CDR3 consists of 14 residues. The ends were cut back, 5 bases at V and 2 bases at J, with 16 bases in the middle.

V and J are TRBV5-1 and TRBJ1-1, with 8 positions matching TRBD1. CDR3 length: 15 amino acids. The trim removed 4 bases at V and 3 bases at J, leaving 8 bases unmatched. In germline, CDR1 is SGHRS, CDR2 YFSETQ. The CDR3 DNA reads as TGCGCCAGCAGCCCTAGACTGGACAGGGACACTGAAGCTTTCTTT. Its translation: CASSPRLDRDTEAFF.

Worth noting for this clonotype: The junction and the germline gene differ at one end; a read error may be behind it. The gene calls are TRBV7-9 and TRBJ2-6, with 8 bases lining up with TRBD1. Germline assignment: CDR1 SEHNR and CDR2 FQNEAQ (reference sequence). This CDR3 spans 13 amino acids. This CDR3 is CASTQQGANGLTF. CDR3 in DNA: TGTGCCAGCACCCAGCAGGGGGCCAACGGCCTGACTTTC.

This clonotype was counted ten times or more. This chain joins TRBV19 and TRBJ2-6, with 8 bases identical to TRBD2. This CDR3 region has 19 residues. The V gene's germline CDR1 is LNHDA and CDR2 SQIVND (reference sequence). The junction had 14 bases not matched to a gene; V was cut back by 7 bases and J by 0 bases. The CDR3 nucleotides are TGTGCCAGTAAAGTGGTAAAACTAGCGGTGCCCTCTGGGGCCAACGTCCTGACTTTC. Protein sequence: CASKVVKLAVPSGANVLTF.

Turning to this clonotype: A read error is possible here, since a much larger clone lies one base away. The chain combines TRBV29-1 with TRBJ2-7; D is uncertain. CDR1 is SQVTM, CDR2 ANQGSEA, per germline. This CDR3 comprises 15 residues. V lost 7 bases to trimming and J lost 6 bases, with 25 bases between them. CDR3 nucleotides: TGCAGCGCCACGTTCCTTCAACACACCTTCACCGAGCAGTACTTC. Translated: CSATFLQHTFTEQYF.

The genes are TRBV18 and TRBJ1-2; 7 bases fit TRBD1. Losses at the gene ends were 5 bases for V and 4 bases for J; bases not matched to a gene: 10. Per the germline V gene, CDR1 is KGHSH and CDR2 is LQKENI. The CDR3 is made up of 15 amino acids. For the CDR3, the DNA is TGTGCCAGCTCAGCAGGACAGGATGTATTCTATGGCTACACCTTC. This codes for CASSAGQDVFYGYTF.